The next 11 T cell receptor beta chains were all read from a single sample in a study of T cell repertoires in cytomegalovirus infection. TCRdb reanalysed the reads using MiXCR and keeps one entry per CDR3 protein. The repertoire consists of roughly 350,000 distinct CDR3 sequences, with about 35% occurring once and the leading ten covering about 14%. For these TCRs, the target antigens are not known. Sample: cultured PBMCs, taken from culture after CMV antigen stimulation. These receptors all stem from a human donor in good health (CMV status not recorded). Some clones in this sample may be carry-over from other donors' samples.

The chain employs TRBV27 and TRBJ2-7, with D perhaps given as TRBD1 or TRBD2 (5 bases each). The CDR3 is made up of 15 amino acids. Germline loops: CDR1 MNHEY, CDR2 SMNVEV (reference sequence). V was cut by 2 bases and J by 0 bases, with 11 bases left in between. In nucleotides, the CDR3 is TGTGCCAGCAGTTTAAAAGGGACGGTCTCCTACGAGCAGTACTTC. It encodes CASSLKGTVSYEQYF.

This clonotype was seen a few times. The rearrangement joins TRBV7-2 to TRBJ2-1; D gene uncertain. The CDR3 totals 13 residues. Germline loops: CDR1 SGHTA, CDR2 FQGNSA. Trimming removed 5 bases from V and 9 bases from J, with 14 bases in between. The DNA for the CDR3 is TGTGCCAGCAGCACAATTGACGAGAGTGAGCAGTTCTTC. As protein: CASSTIDESEQFF. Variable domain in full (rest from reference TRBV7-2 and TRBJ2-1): GAGVSQSPSNKVTEKGKDVELRCDPISGHTALYWYRQSLGQGLEFLIYFQGNSAPDKSGLPSDRFSAERTGGSVSTLTIQRTQQEDSAVYLCASSTIDESEQFFGPGTRLTVL.

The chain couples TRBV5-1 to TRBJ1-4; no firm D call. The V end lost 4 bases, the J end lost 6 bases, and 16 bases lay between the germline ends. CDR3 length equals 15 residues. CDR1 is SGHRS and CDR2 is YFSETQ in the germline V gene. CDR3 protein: CASSPTLFGDEKLFF. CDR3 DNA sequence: TGCGCCAGCAGCCCTACGCTCTTCGGGGATGAAAAACTGTTTTTT.

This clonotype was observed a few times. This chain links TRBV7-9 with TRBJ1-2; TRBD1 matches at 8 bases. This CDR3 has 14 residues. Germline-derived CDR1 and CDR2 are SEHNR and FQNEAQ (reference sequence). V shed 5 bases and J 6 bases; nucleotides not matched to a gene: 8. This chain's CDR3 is CASSRAGGEDGYTF. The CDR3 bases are TGTGCCAGCAGCCGGGCAGGGGGCGAGGATGGCTACACCTTC.

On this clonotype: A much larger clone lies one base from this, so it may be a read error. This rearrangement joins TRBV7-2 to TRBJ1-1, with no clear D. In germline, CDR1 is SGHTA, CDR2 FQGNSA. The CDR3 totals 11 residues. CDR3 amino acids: CASSPTMGASF. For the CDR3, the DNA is TGTGCCAGCAGCCCCACGATGGGTGCTTCCTTT. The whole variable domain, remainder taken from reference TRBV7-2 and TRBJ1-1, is GAGVSQSPSNKVTEKGKDVELRCDPISGHTALYWYRQSLGQGLEFLIYFQGNSAPDKSGLPSDRFSAERTGGSVSTLTIQRTQQEDSAVYLCASSPTMGASFGQGTRLTVV.

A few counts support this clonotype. This CDR3 reads CASSLNRASNQPQHF. The CDR3 nucleotides are TGTGCCAGCAGCTTAAACAGGGCGAGCAATCAGCCCCAGCATTTT. This chain joins TRBV7-2 and TRBJ1-5; weak D call: TRBD1 (6 bases). The CDR3 is made up of 15 amino acids. The germline V gene encodes CDR1 SGHTA and CDR2 FQGNSA. Trimming shortened V by 2 bases and J by 1 base, and 9 bases separated the two germline ends. Full variable domain (missing parts from reference TRBV7-2 and TRBJ1-5): GAGVSQSPSNKVTEKGKDVELRCDPISGHTALYWYRQSLGQGLEFLIYFQGNSAPDKSGLPSDRFSAERTGGSVSTLTIQRTQQEDSAVYLCASSLNRASNQPQHFGDGTRLSIL.

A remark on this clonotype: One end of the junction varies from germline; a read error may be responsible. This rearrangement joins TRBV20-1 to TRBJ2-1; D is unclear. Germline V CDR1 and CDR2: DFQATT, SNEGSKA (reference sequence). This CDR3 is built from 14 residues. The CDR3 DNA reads TGCAGTGCCAGAGGAACTTTCATGTACAATGAGCAGTTCTTC. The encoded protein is CSARGTFMYNEQFF.

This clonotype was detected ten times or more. The CDR3 loop is CASSLIPAVYGYTF. CDR3 nucleotide sequence: TGTGCCAGCAGCCTCATACCGGCAGTATATGGCTACACCTTC. The J gene is TRBJ1-2, the V gene TRBV7-9; D gene unclear. Germline V gives CDR1 SEHNR, CDR2 FQNEAQ (reference sequence). Between the trimmed V and J ends, which lost 5 bases and 5 bases, there was a span of 15 bases. The CDR3 is 14 amino acids.

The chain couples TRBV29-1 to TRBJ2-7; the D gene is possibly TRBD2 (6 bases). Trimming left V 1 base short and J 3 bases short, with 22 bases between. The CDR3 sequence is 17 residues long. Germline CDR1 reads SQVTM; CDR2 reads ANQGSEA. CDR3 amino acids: CSVEAKPGLTPHYEQYV. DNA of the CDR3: TGCAGCGTTGAAGCAAAACCGGGACTCACCCCGCACTACGAGCAGTACGTC.

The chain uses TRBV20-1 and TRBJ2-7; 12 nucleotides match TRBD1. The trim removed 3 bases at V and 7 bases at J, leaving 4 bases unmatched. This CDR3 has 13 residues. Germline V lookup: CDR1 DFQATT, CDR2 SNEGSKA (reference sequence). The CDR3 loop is CSASGDRGHEQYF. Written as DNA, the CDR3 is TGCAGTGCTAGTGGGGACAGGGGGCATGAGCAGTACTTC.

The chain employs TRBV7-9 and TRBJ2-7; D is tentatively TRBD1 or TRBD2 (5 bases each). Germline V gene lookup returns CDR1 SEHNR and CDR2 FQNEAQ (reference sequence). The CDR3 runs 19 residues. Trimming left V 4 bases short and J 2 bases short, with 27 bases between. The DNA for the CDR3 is TGTGCCAGCAGCTCGTCGACAACCTTGGGACGCCGAAGAACCTACGAGCAGTACTTC. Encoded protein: CASSSSTTLGRRRTYEQYF. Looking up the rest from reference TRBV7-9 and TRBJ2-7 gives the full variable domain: DTGVSQNPRHKITKRGQNVTFRCDPISEHNRLYWYRQTLGQGPEFLTYFQNEAQLEKSRLLSDRFSAERPKGSFSTLEIQRTEQGDSAMYLCASSSSTTLGRRRTYEQYFGPGTRLTVT.